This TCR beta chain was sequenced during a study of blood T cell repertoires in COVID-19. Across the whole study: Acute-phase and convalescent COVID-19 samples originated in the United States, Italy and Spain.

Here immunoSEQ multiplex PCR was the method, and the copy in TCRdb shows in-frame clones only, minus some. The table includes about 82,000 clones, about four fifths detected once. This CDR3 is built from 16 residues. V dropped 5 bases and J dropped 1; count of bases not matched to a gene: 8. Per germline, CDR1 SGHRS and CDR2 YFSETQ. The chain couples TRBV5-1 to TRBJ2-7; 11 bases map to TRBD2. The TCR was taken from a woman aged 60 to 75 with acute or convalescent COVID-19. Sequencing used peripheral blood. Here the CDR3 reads CASRLTSGIQSYEQYF. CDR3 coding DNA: TGCGCCAGCAGATTGACTAGCGGGATACAATCCTACGAGCAGTACTTC. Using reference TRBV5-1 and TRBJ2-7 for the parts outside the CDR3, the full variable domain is KAGVTQTPRYLIKTRGQQVTLSCSPISGHRSVSWYQQTPGQGLQFLFEYFSETQRNKGNFPGRFSGRQFSNSRSEMNVSTLELGDSALYLCASRLTSGIQSYEQYFGPGTRLTVT.